A selection of T cell receptor beta chains follows, all from one sample in a study of blood T cell repertoires in COVID-19. Data came from immunoSEQ multiplex PCR; TCRdb stores just in-frame clones and leaves some out. The profile shows 130,000 or so clones, roughly three quarters of them singletons. Sample: peripheral blood. These receptors originate from a human donor in a cohort sampled during active COVID-19. Each CDR3 is given with its conserved first and last residue. D genes are given only for firm matches. Size is omitted from some rows. Given values are once, few, many or a class for expanded clones.

J gene | D gene | V gene | clone size | CDR3 DNA | CDR3 protein
TRBJ2-7 | - | TRBV6-5 | - | TGTGCCAGCAGTTGGGGGAGGAGAAACGAGCAGTACTTC | CASSWGRRNEQYF
TRBJ2-7 | TRBD1 | TRBV5-1 | - | TGCGCCAGCAGCTTATCCGGGACAGGGAGCTACGAGCAGTACTTC | CASSLSGTGSYEQYF
TRBJ1-1 | - | TRBV19 | - | TGTGCCAGTAGCAAAGAGGACAGAGAAGCTTTCTTT | CASSKEDREAFF
TRBJ1-2 | TRBD1 | TRBV6-5 | - | TGTGCCAGCAGACCGGCGACAGGGGGAGGCTATGGCTACACCTTC | CASRPATGGGYGYTF
TRBJ2-5 | TRBD1 | TRBV6-5 | - | TGTGCCAGCAGTTACGTAGACAGGGGGCAAGGGGAGACCCAGTACTTC | CASSYVDRGQGETQYF
TRBJ2-7 | - | TRBV6-2/TRBV6-3 | - | TGTGCCAGCAGTTACCTTCTCGAGCAGTACTTC | CASSYLLEQYF
TRBJ1-2 | - | TRBV28 | - | TGTGCCAGCAGTTTAGGGTGGTTGGGAGACAAGGGTAACTATGGCTACACCTTC | CASSLGWLGDKGNYGYTF
TRBJ2-7 | TRBD2 | TRBV6-2/TRBV6-3 | once | TGTGCCAGCAGCGAAGGGCTAGCGGGAGTTTACGAGCAGTACTTC | CASSEGLAGVYEQYF
TRBJ1-5 | - | TRBV28 | - | TGTGCCAGCAGAACTCCCCGGGGCAGCGGGGGGCAGCCCCAGCATTTT | CASRTPRGSGGQPQHF
TRBJ2-7 | TRBD2 | TRBV2 | few | TGTGCCAGCAGTGGTAGCGGGGGGCGTTACGAGCAGTACTTC | CASSGSGGRYEQYF